The rows below give T cell receptor beta chains drawn from one sample of a study of blood T cell repertoires in COVID-19. The repertoire was sequenced with immunoSEQ multiplex PCR; TCRdb's copy has only in-frame clones and lacks some. The table lists over 250,000 clones, about 85% of them singletons, with 13% in the top ten. Sequencing used peripheral blood. The source of these receptors is a human donor in a cohort sampled during active COVID-19. Each CDR3 is given with its conserved first and last residue. A D gene is named only where the DNA matches it firmly. Expanded clones are given a class, and other clones once, few, many or no size at all.

V gene: TRBV19; J gene: TRBJ2-1; D gene: .; clone size: .; CDR3 protein: CASSRASRGTYNEQFF; CDR3 DNA: TGTGCCAGTAGTAGGGCTAGCAGGGGAACATACAATGAGCAGTTCTTC
V gene: TRBV12-5; J gene: TRBJ1-5; D gene: .; clone size: .; CDR3 protein: CASGLQNQPQHF; CDR3 DNA: TGTGCTAGTGGTTTGCAGAATCAGCCCCAGCATTTT
V gene: TRBV6-5; J gene: TRBJ2-7; D gene: TRBD1; clone size: .; CDR3 protein: CASTADRVSYEQYF; CDR3 DNA: TGTGCCAGCACCGCGGACAGGGTTTCCTACGAGCAGTACTTC
V gene: TRBV27; J gene: TRBJ2-2; D gene: .; clone size: .; CDR3 protein: CASSQPVAGELFF; CDR3 DNA: TGTGCCAGCAGCCAACCGGTTGCCGGGGAGCTGTTTTTT
V gene: TRBV10-3; J gene: TRBJ1-2; D gene: TRBD1; clone size: .; CDR3 protein: CAISELPGQANTF; CDR3 DNA: TGTGCCATCAGTGAGCTACCGGGACAGGCAAACACCTTC
V gene: TRBV14; J gene: TRBJ2-6; D gene: TRBD1; clone size: .; CDR3 protein: CASRQTMGQVDSGANVLTF; CDR3 DNA: TGTGCCAGCAGACAGACGATGGGACAGGTGGACTCTGGGGCCAACGTCCTGACTTTC
V gene: TRBV28; J gene: TRBJ1-2; D gene: .; clone size: .; CDR3 protein: CASSLWTGGQANYGYTF; CDR3 DNA: TGTGCCAGCAGTTTATGGACAGGAGGCCAAGCTAACTATGGCTACACCTTC
V gene: TRBV19; J gene: TRBJ2-7; D gene: TRBD1; clone size: .; CDR3 protein: CASSIGTDGYYEQYF; CDR3 DNA: TGTGCCAGTAGTATCGGGACAGACGGTTACTACGAGCAGTACTTC
V gene: TRBV15; J gene: TRBJ2-1; D gene: TRBD2; clone size: .; CDR3 protein: CATRGLAGGLVSYNEQFF; CDR3 DNA: TGTGCCACCAGGGGACTAGCGGGAGGATTGGTCTCCTACAATGAGCAGTTCTTC
V gene: TRBV27; J gene: TRBJ2-2; D gene: TRBD2; clone size: .; CDR3 protein: CASRGLSGTNTGELFF; CDR3 DNA: TGTGCCAGCAGGGGACTAAGCGGGACTAACACCGGGGAGCTGTTTTTT
V gene: TRBV12-3/TRBV12-4; J gene: TRBJ1-1; D gene: .; clone size: .; CDR3 protein: CASSFAENTEAFF; CDR3 DNA: TGTGCCAGCAGTTTTGCAGAGAACACTGAAGCTTTCTTT
V gene: TRBV13; J gene: TRBJ1-5; D gene: .; clone size: .; CDR3 protein: CASSVYGDQPQHF; CDR3 DNA: TGTGCCAGCAGCGTGTACGGTGATCAGCCCCAGCATTTT
V gene: TRBV9; J gene: TRBJ2-3; D gene: .; clone size: .; CDR3 protein: CASSVGLLGVTDTQYF; CDR3 DNA: TGTGCCAGCAGCGTAGGTTTGCTAGGAGTCACAGATACGCAGTATTTT
V gene: TRBV7-2; J gene: TRBJ2-1; D gene: .; clone size: .; CDR3 protein: CASSSMGLYNEQFF; CDR3 DNA: TGTGCCAGCAGCTCAATGGGGCTCTACAATGAGCAGTTCTTC
V gene: TRBV5-1; J gene: TRBJ1-1; D gene: .; clone size: .; CDR3 protein: CASSLPGREGTEAFF; CDR3 DNA: TGCGCCAGCAGCCTCCCAGGACGGGAGGGCACTGAAGCTTTCTTT
V gene: TRBV7-6; J gene: TRBJ2-1; D gene: .; clone size: .; CDR3 protein: CASSFSGSRLVAYNEQFF; CDR3 DNA: TGTGCCAGCAGCTTTAGCGGATCGAGACTCGTAGCCTACAATGAGCAGTTCTTC
V gene: TRBV28; J gene: TRBJ2-1; D gene: TRBD2; clone size: .; CDR3 protein: CASRVSGTNEQFF; CDR3 DNA: TGTGCCAGCAGAGTTAGCGGGACAAATGAGCAGTTCTTC
V gene: TRBV5-1; J gene: TRBJ1-1; D gene: TRBD1; clone size: .; CDR3 protein: CASSSGTGGAGTEAFF; CDR3 DNA: TGCGCCAGCAGCAGTGGGACAGGGGGTGCGGGCACTGAAGCTTTCTTT
V gene: TRBV5-4; J gene: TRBJ1-2; D gene: .; clone size: .; CDR3 protein: CASSLNGDTYGYTF; CDR3 DNA: TGTGCCAGCAGCTTGAACGGCGACACTTATGGCTACACCTTC
V gene: TRBV12-3/TRBV12-4; J gene: TRBJ2-5; D gene: .; clone size: .; CDR3 protein: CASSLLRWETQYF; CDR3 DNA: TGTGCCAGCAGTTTATTGAGGTGGGAGACCCAGTACTTC
V gene: TRBV5-4; J gene: TRBJ2-3; D gene: .; clone size: .; CDR3 protein: CASSLSGADTQYF; CDR3 DNA: TGTGCCAGCAGCCTCTCGGGGGCAGATACGCAGTATTTT
V gene: TRBV19; J gene: TRBJ1-2; D gene: TRBD1; clone size: .; CDR3 protein: CASRGLLDRGRGNYGYTF; CDR3 DNA: TGTGCCAGTAGGGGACTCCTGGACAGGGGGCGCGGCAACTATGGCTACACCTTC
V gene: TRBV7-6; J gene: TRBJ2-2; D gene: .; clone size: .; CDR3 protein: CASSLISRTANTGELFF; CDR3 DNA: TGTGCCAGCAGCTTGATTTCCCGGACAGCGAACACCGGGGAGCTGTTTTTT
V gene: TRBV19; J gene: TRBJ2-1; D gene: TRBD2; clone size: .; CDR3 protein: CASSIGASGSAEQFF; CDR3 DNA: TGTGCCAGTAGTATAGGAGCTAGCGGTAGTGCCGAGCAGTTCTTC
V gene: TRBV11-2; J gene: TRBJ2-3; D gene: TRBD2; clone size: .; CDR3 protein: CASTPGLAGRGGTDTQYF; CDR3 DNA: TGTGCCAGCACCCCGGGACTAGCGGGGAGAGGGGGCACAGATACGCAGTATTTT
V gene: TRBV27; J gene: TRBJ2-1; D gene: TRBD2; clone size: .; CDR3 protein: CASSLRGQIAGVYNEQFF; CDR3 DNA: TGTGCCAGCAGTTTAAGGGGTCAAATCGCGGGAGTCTACAATGAGCAGTTCTTC
V gene: TRBV5-1; J gene: TRBJ1-2; D gene: .; clone size: .; CDR3 protein: CASTYLPGDGYTF; CDR3 DNA: TGCGCCAGCACTTACCTCCCGGGAGATGGCTACACCTTC
V gene: TRBV5-1; J gene: TRBJ2-3; D gene: TRBD2; clone size: few; CDR3 protein: CASSTEREADTQYF; CDR3 DNA: TGCGCCAGCAGCACGGAGCGGGAGGCAGATACGCAGTATTTT
V gene: TRBV28; J gene: TRBJ1-5; D gene: .; clone size: .; CDR3 protein: CASRMDRRNQPQHF; CDR3 DNA: TGTGCCAGCAGAATGGACAGACGCAATCAGCCCCAGCATTTT
V gene: TRBV19; J gene: TRBJ2-1; D gene: TRBD1; clone size: .; CDR3 protein: CASSSGDRDNEQFF; CDR3 DNA: TGTGCCAGTAGTTCGGGGGACAGGGATAATGAGCAGTTCTTC
V gene: TRBV7-9; J gene: TRBJ2-3; D gene: TRBD2; clone size: .; CDR3 protein: CASSLRGPSGSGDTQYF; CDR3 DNA: TGTGCCAGCAGCTTAAGGGGCCCTAGCGGGAGCGGAGATACGCAGTATTTT
V gene: TRBV6-4; J gene: TRBJ2-1; D gene: TRBD2; clone size: few; CDR3 protein: CASSDDPSGSRRDEQFF; CDR3 DNA: TGTGCCAGCAGTGATGACCCCAGCGGGAGCCGTCGGGATGAGCAGTTCTTC
V gene: TRBV9; J gene: TRBJ1-3; D gene: .; clone size: once; CDR3 protein: CASSVAGRSGNRIYF; CDR3 DNA: TGTGCCAGCAGCGTAGCAGGGCGCTCTGGAAATAGAATATATTTT
V gene: TRBV5-6; J gene: TRBJ2-3; D gene: TRBD1; clone size: few; CDR3 protein: CASSSRGRLDTQYF; CDR3 DNA: TGTGCCAGCAGCTCGAGGGGGCGCTTGGATACGCAGTATTTT
V gene: TRBV28; J gene: TRBJ2-1; D gene: .; clone size: .; CDR3 protein: CASQQRSDSLGQFF; CDR3 DNA: TGTGCCAGCCAACAGCGATCAGACAGTCTAGGGCAGTTCTTC
V gene: TRBV7-9; J gene: TRBJ1-3; D gene: TRBD1; clone size: .; CDR3 protein: CASSSSNRGFSGNTIYF; CDR3 DNA: TGTGCCAGCAGTTCTAGTAACAGGGGGTTCTCTGGAAACACCATATATTTT
V gene: TRBV11-2; J gene: TRBJ2-5; D gene: TRBD1; clone size: .; CDR3 protein: CASSPDRQETQYF; CDR3 DNA: TGTGCCAGCAGCCCGGACAGGCAAGAGACCCAGTACTTC
V gene: TRBV18; J gene: TRBJ2-3; D gene: .; clone size: .; CDR3 protein: CASSPGLEDTQYF; CDR3 DNA: TGTGCCAGCTCACCAGGACTGGAGGATACGCAGTATTTT
V gene: TRBV3-1/TRBV3-2; J gene: TRBJ2-6; D gene: .; clone size: .; CDR3 protein: CASSPSSGANVLTF; CDR3 DNA: TGTGCCAGCAGCCCCAGCTCTGGGGCCAACGTCCTGACTTTC
V gene: TRBV7-2; J gene: TRBJ1-2; D gene: .; clone size: .; CDR3 protein: CASSSYLVDGYTF; CDR3 DNA: TGTGCCAGCAGCTCCTACCTTGTGGATGGCTACACCTTC
V gene: TRBV5-6; J gene: TRBJ2-1; D gene: TRBD2; clone size: .; CDR3 protein: CASSPAGGSYHNEQFF; CDR3 DNA: TGTGCCAGCAGCCCCGCGGGAGGGTCCTACCACAATGAGCAGTTCTTC
V gene: TRBV2; J gene: TRBJ2-6; D gene: TRBD1; clone size: .; CDR3 protein: CASSVGQAGANVLTF; CDR3 DNA: TGTGCCAGCAGTGTTGGACAGGCTGGGGCCAACGTCCTGACTTTC
V gene: TRBV9; J gene: TRBJ2-1; D gene: TRBD1; clone size: .; CDR3 protein: CASSLRDSSYNEQFF; CDR3 DNA: TGTGCCAGCAGCCTAAGGGACAGCTCCTACAATGAGCAGTTCTTC
V gene: TRBV9; J gene: TRBJ2-5; D gene: TRBD2; clone size: .; CDR3 protein: CASSVTPSGSETQYF; CDR3 DNA: TGTGCCAGCAGCGTAACCCCTAGCGGGAGTGAGACCCAGTACTTC
V gene: TRBV19; J gene: TRBJ2-7; D gene: TRBD1; clone size: .; CDR3 protein: CASSPNSDRALSYEQYF; CDR3 DNA: TGTGCCAGTAGCCCCAATTCTGACAGGGCACTTTCCTACGAGCAGTACTTC
V gene: TRBV6-2/TRBV6-3; J gene: TRBJ2-7; D gene: .; clone size: .; CDR3 protein: CASSYSMRGEYEQYF; CDR3 DNA: TGTGCCAGCAGTTACTCGATGCGGGGAGAATACGAGCAGTACTTC
V gene: TRBV18; J gene: TRBJ1-1; D gene: TRBD1; clone size: .; CDR3 protein: CASSPSRTGMNTEAFF; CDR3 DNA: TGTGCCAGCTCACCAAGTAGGACAGGGATGAACACTGAAGCTTTCTTT
V gene: TRBV6-6; J gene: TRBJ1-5; D gene: .; clone size: few; CDR3 protein: CASSYSDTVGQPQHF; CDR3 DNA: TGTGCCAGCAGTTACTCGGACACTGTCGGTCAGCCCCAGCATTTT
V gene: TRBV7-3; J gene: TRBJ1-1; D gene: .; clone size: .; CDR3 protein: CASSLLSAYRANTEAFF; CDR3 DNA: TGTGCCAGCAGCTTACTTTCCGCGTACAGGGCGAACACTGAAGCTTTCTTT
V gene: TRBV3-1/TRBV3-2; J gene: TRBJ2-5; D gene: .; clone size: .; CDR3 protein: CASSRDWLETQYF; CDR3 DNA: TGTGCCAGCAGCCGGGACTGGCTGGAGACCCAGTACTTC
V gene: TRBV29-1; J gene: TRBJ2-7; D gene: .; clone size: .; CDR3 protein: CSVASSYEQYF; CDR3 DNA: TGCAGCGTTGCCAGCTCCTACGAGCAGTACTTC
V gene: TRBV19; J gene: TRBJ1-1; D gene: TRBD1; clone size: once; CDR3 protein: CASYRGGEAFF; CDR3 DNA: TGTGCCAGCTACAGGGGAGGAGAAGCTTTCTTT
V gene: TRBV18; J gene: TRBJ1-1; D gene: .; clone size: .; CDR3 protein: CASSPVGGQRGNEAFF; CDR3 DNA: TGTGCCAGCTCACCAGTTGGGGGCCAGAGGGGAAATGAAGCTTTCTTT